Presented here are 27 T cell receptor beta chains from one specimen sequenced in a study of Tregs in tolerant kidney transplant recipients (dated by TCRdb to 2018 to 2020). What the time point label conveys for this sample: blood sample drawn before combined kidney and bone marrow transplant. The library was prepared using the immunoSEQ multiplex PCR assay. TCRdb provides this immuneACCESS table in a form limited to in-frame rearrangements. Some clones are lacking; in checked studies, under half of them reflect an unresolved V gene, and why the rest are absent is not known. This sample lists tens of thousands of clones; roughly 88% were detected once. In total, the top ten clones hold 2.1% of the sample. This specimen was Tregs from blood, taken before the transplant. These receptor sequences come from a human donor who received a combined kidney and bone marrow transplant.

This clone was observed once. The chain employs TRBV5-1 and TRBJ1-6; the match to TRBD1 covers 7 bases. Germline V lookup: CDR1 SGHRS, CDR2 YFSETQ. The CDR3 spans 13 residues. V shed 1 base and J 10 bases; nucleotides not matched to a gene: 2. CDR3: CASSLTGDSPLHF. CDR3 in DNA: TGCGCCAGCAGCTTGACAGGGGACTCACCCCTCCACTTT.

This clone has just one count. The chain recombines TRBV28 with TRBJ1-6; D uncertain. The germline gives CDR1 MDHEN, CDR2 SYDVKM. The CDR3 is 16 residues long. The germline V and J ends were trimmed by 5 bases and 10 bases, with 21 bases remaining between them. The CDR3 loop reads CASSPFGRAARSPLHF. DNA for the CDR3: TGTGCCAGCAGTCCCTTCGGGAGGGCGGCACGGTCACCCCTCCACTTT. The full variable domain, with the rest looked up from reference TRBV28 and TRBJ1-6, is DVKVTQSSRYLVKRTGEKVFLECVQDMDHENMFWYRQDPGLGLRLIYFSYDVKMKEKGDIPEGYSVSREKKERFSLILESASTNQTSMYLCASSPFGRAARSPLHFGNGTRLTVT.

The rearrangement uses TRBV5-1 and TRBJ1-1; 10 bases map to TRBD1. With V trimmed by 6 bases and J by 0 bases, 8 bases remained unmatched. Germline V CDR1 and CDR2: SGHRS, YFSETQ. This CDR3 comprises 16 residues. CDR3 coding DNA: TGCGCCAGCACCCCGGGACAGGGGCTCTTGAACACTGAAGCTTTCTTT. Translated, it gives CASTPGQGLLNTEAFF.

By proportion, this clone is large. This chain joins TRBV10-3 and TRBJ2-7; D gene ambiguous. V was shortened by 0 bases and J by 2 bases, with 8 bases between the two germline ends. CDR1 is ENHRY, CDR2 SYGVKD, per germline. This CDR3 is built from 14 residues. The CDR3 DNA is TGTGCCATCAGTGAGTCAGAAGCCCCCTACGAGCAGTACTTC. Translating gives CAISESEAPYEQYF.

The chain couples TRBV6-5 to TRBJ1-1; the D gene is possibly TRBD1 (5 bases). The germline CDR1 and CDR2 sequences are MNHEY and SVGAGI. The CDR3 contains 15 residues. V lost 6 bases, J lost 0 bases, and 14 bases lay in between. The CDR3 nucleotides read TGTGCCAGCAGGGCCAGGGAGGGGATGAACACTGAAGCTTTCTTT. This gives the protein CASRAREGMNTEAFF.

The genes are TRBV10-2 and TRBJ2-1; D ambiguous. Germline lookup yields CDR1 WSHSY and CDR2 SAAADI. V was cut by 8 bases and J by 4 bases, with 15 bases left in between. The CDR3 is made up of 14 amino acids. The CDR3 sequence: CASRHGDLYNEQFF. CDR3 coding DNA: TGCGCCAGCCGGCATGGAGATCTATACAATGAGCAGTTCTTC.

This clone was detected only once. The genes are TRBV25-1 and TRBJ2-5, with D tentatively TRBD2 (6 bases). Germline loops: CDR1 MGHDK, CDR2 SYGVNS. V dropped 7 bases and J dropped 0 bases, with 9 bases sitting between them. This CDR3 spans 13 amino acids. The DNA of the CDR3 is TGTGCCAGCAAGGGAGGTTACCAAGAGACCCAGTACTTC. It is translated as CASKGGYQETQYF. The variable domain in full, completed from reference TRBV25-1 and TRBJ2-5, reads EADIYQTPRYLVIGTGKKITLECSQTMGHDKMYWYQQDPGMELHLIHYSYGVNSTEKGDLSSESTVSRIRTEHFPLTLESARPSHTSQYLCASKGGYQETQYFGPGTRLLVL.

V and J are TRBV6-5 and TRBJ1-1, with TRBD1 identical over 7 bases. This CDR3 spans 11 amino acids. V dropped 5 bases and J dropped 11; count of bases not matched to a gene: 5. CDR1 is MNHEY, CDR2 SVGAGI, per germline. CDR3 coding DNA: TGTGCCAGCAGTGAAACAGGGGACGCTTTCTTT. Amino acids: CASSETGDAFF.

This clone is a singleton in its sample. The rearrangement uses TRBV29-1 and TRBJ1-2; 7 bases map to TRBD1. The V segment lost 7 bases and the J segment 8 bases; nucleotides outside the gene matches: 13. From germline, CDR1 is SQVTM and CDR2 ANQGSEA. The CDR3 spans 13 residues. CDR3 sequence: CSANIQGSGGYTF. CDR3 bases: TGCAGCGCTAATATACAGGGGAGTGGGGGCTACACCTTC.

The chain employs TRBV29-1 and TRBJ2-5; perhaps D is TRBD1 or TRBD2 (6 bases each). Per the germline V gene, CDR1 is SQVTM and CDR2 is ANQGSEA. The V gene lost 2 bases and the J gene lost 5 bases, with 12 bases spanning the gap. The CDR3 loop spans 13 amino acids. The CDR3 loop is CSVEMGGRETQYF. The CDR3 bases are TGCAGCGTTGAAATGGGGGGCCGGGAGACCCAGTACTTC.

The V call is TRBV6-6, the J call TRBJ1-2; D gene ambiguous. The V and J ends lost 4 bases and 0 bases respectively, with 12 bases between them. This CDR3 comprises 15 residues. CDR1 is MNHNY and CDR2 is SVGAGI in the germline V gene (reference sequence). The CDR3 sequence is CASSFMTDTNYGYTF. CDR3 in DNA: TGTGCCAGCAGTTTCATGACGGATACTAACTATGGCTACACCTTC.

The J gene is TRBJ1-6, the V gene TRBV7-9; the D is unclear. Trimming took 5 bases from V and 11 from J, leaving 16 bases between them. The germline gives CDR1 SEHNR, CDR2 FQNEAQ (reference sequence). The CDR3 has 14 amino acids. In DNA, the CDR3 is TGTGCCAGCAGCCCCGCCCGACCCGGAGCACCCCTCCACTTT. Residues: CASSPARPGAPLHF.

J is TRBJ2-7 and V is TRBV11-2; 10 bases fit TRBD1. This CDR3 has 14 residues. Germline trimming cut 5 bases from V and 2 bases from J; bases unmatched to any gene: 3. Germline CDR1 is SGHAT and CDR2 is FQNNGV. In DNA, the CDR3 is TGTGCCAGCAGCCCCGGGACAGGGGCCTACGAGCAGTACTTC. Translating gives CASSPGTGAYEQYF.

The V call is TRBV19, the J call TRBJ2-1; tentatively, D is TRBD2 (5 bases). CDR1 LNHDA and CDR2 SQIVND come from the germline V gene (reference sequence). V lost 7 bases and J lost 5, with 15 bases in between. The CDR3 sequence is 14 residues long. CDR3 sequence: CASNKVYGDNEQFF. The DNA of the CDR3 is TGTGCCAGTAATAAGGTGTACGGGGACAATGAGCAGTTCTTC. The full variable domain, its missing parts supplied by reference TRBV19 and TRBJ2-1, is DGGITQSPKYLFRKEGQNVTLSCEQNLNHDAMYWYRQDPGQGLRLIYYSQIVNDFQKGDIAEGYSVSREKKESFPLTVTSAQKNPTAFYLCASNKVYGDNEQFFGPGTRLTVL.

The chain recombines TRBV5-1 with TRBJ2-7, with D tentatively TRBD1 or TRBD2 (7 bases each). This CDR3 spans 16 amino acids. The germline gives CDR1 SGHRS, CDR2 YFSETQ. Trimming cost V 0 bases and J 6 bases, with 19 bases left between them. The CDR3 reads CASSLAHGGGGSEQYF. The CDR3 bases are TGCGCCAGCAGCTTGGCCCATGGGGGAGGGGGCTCCGAGCAGTACTTC.

This rearrangement joins TRBV5-1 to TRBJ2-7; 8 nucleotides align to TRBD2. The germline CDR1 and CDR2 sequences are SGHRS and YFSETQ. The CDR3 spans 14 residues. J was trimmed by 5 bases and V by 6 bases; bases with no gene match: 10. This chain's CDR3 is CASKRSGEEDEQYF. CDR3 DNA: TGCGCCAGCAAACGTAGCGGGGAGGAGGACGAGCAGTACTTC.

V gene TRBV19 combines with J gene TRBJ2-5, with 7 positions matching TRBD1. Germline-derived CDR1 and CDR2 are LNHDA and SQIVND (reference sequence). This CDR3 contains 13 residues. V trimming: 6 bases; J trimming: 5 bases; junction bases outside the gene matches: 6. CDR3 sequence (DNA): TGTGCCAGTAGCCGACAGGGTGGGGAGACCCAGTACTTC. This translates into CASSRQGGETQYF.

V is TRBV5-4 and J is TRBJ2-1, with D possibly TRBD1 on 6 matching bases. This CDR3 is built from 15 residues. Trimming shortened V by 4 bases and J by 4 bases, and 15 bases separated the two germline ends. The germline V gene has CDR1 SGHNT and CDR2 YYREEE (reference sequence). CDR3 region: CASSQTGNPYNEQFF. The CDR3 bases are TGTGCCAGCAGCCAAACAGGGAATCCTTACAATGAGCAGTTCTTC.

This chain uses TRBV5-4 with TRBJ2-1; 7 bases map to TRBD2. CDR3 size: 16 residues. Germline CDR1 reads SGHNT; CDR2 reads YYREEE (reference sequence). J was trimmed by 10 bases and V by 4 bases; bases with no gene match: 17. The CDR3: CASSHQAGPLTREQFF. CDR3 sequence (DNA): TGTGCCAGCAGCCACCAAGCGGGACCGCTTACGAGGGAGCAGTTCTTC. Full variable domain (outside the CDR3, taken from reference TRBV5-4 and TRBJ2-1): ETGVTQSPTHLIKTRGQQVTLRCSSQSGHNTVSWYQQALGQGPQFIFQYYREEENGRGNFPPRFSGLQFPNYSSELNVNALELDDSALYLCASSHQAGPLTREQFFGPGTRLTVL.

The chain is built from TRBV6-4 and TRBJ2-7; TRBD2 is a possible D gene (6 bases). Per the germline V gene, CDR1 is MRHNA and CDR2 is SNTAGT. Trimming removed 7 bases at V and 6 bases at J, with 13 bases between. CDR3 length equals 12 residues. CDR3 region: CASIRGIFEQYF. The CDR3 DNA reads as TGTGCCAGCATCCGCGGGATCTTCGAGCAGTACTTC.

This chain links TRBV5-1 with TRBJ2-3; 14 bases map to TRBD2. The trim removed 5 bases at V and 1 base at J, leaving 12 bases unmatched. The CDR3 has 19 residues. The V gene's germline CDR1 is SGHRS and CDR2 YFSETQ. The CDR3 sequence: CASSYYTGTSGGGTDTQYF. The CDR3 bases are TGCGCCAGCAGTTACTATACCGGGACTAGCGGGGGAGGCACAGATACGCAGTATTTT.

The rearrangement links TRBV7-8 to TRBJ1-5; possibly TRBD1 for D (5 bases). Germline V gene data show CDR1 as SGHVS and CDR2 as FQNEAQ. The ends were cut back, 2 bases at V and 7 bases at J, with 18 bases in the middle. The length of the CDR3 is 16 residues. The CDR3 sequence: CASSLPGIGGGQPQHF. In nucleotides, the CDR3 is TGTGCCAGCAGCTTACCAGGTATTGGGGGAGGACAGCCCCAGCATTTT.

The rearrangement uses TRBV5-8 and TRBJ2-2; D gene ambiguous. The V gene's germline CDR1 is SGHTS and CDR2 YDEGEE. Trimming shortened V by 4 bases and J by 1 base, and 11 bases separated the two germline ends. The CDR3 is made up of 15 amino acids. The CDR3 region is CASSPALGNTGELFF. As DNA, the CDR3 is TGTGCCAGCAGCCCGGCCCTGGGGAACACCGGGGAGCTGTTTTTT.

Points on this clone: The germline gene is not matched at one end of the junction; a read error may be the cause. The chain links TRBV15 to TRBJ2-5; tentative D call: TRBD1 (6 bases). Germline V CDR1 and CDR2: LNHNV, YYDKDF (reference sequence). This CDR3 region has 14 residues. CDR3: CATSRDRYRAEEHF. The CDR3 coding sequence is TGTGCCACCAGCAGAGATAGATACAGGGCAGAAGAGCACTTC.

V usage is TRBV9 and J usage is TRBJ2-3; TRBD2 aligns across 7 bases. V shed 2 bases, J shed 6 bases, and the junction held 6 bases outside the gene matches. This CDR3 is built from 14 residues. Per the germline V gene, CDR1 is SGDLS and CDR2 is YYNGEE. DNA for the CDR3: TGTGCCAGCAGCGTCAGCGGGATGTCTGATACGCAGTATTTT. Protein: CASSVSGMSDTQYF.

V gene TRBV5-1 combines with J gene TRBJ2-3, with 13 bases aligning to TRBD2. J lost 6 bases, V lost 3 bases, and 7 bases had no gene match. The CDR3 loop spans 16 amino acids. Germline values: CDR1 SGHRS, CDR2 YFSETQ. CDR3 in DNA: TGCGCCAGCAGCTCTGGGACTAGCGGGGCACGGGATACGCAGTATTTT. Residues: CASSSGTSGARDTQYF.

The CDR3 nucleotides read TGCGCCAGCAGCCCCACGCCCGTGACCCTGGGCACTGAAGCTTTCTTT. Protein product: CASSPTPVTLGTEAFF. V usage is TRBV5-1 and J usage is TRBJ1-1; D is undetermined. V lost 4 bases and J 4 bases, leaving 20 bases between the germline ends. CDR3 length equals 16 residues. Germline V gene sequence: CDR1 SGHRS, CDR2 YFSETQ.